The present T cell receptor beta chain was sequenced within a study of cytomegalovirus exposure and HLA in healthy donors. PCR primers comprised 60 Vbeta and 13 Jbeta primers. The table came from immunoSEQ multiplex PCR; TCRdb's copy has only in-frame clones and leaves some out. The sample has over 90,000 clones, 65% to 75% seen once. The germline CDR1 and CDR2 sequences are SEHNR and FQNEAQ (reference sequence). Trimming removed 2 bases from V and 0 bases from J, with 17 bases in between. This CDR3 region has 18 residues. The sequenced sample consisted of PBMCs. The sequence was obtained from a female donor in good health and CMV-seropositive. The chain employs TRBV7-9 and TRBJ1-5; D is possibly TRBD1 (5 bases). The CDR3 protein is CASSLWLGGSDSNQPQHF. CDR3 nucleotides: TGTGCCAGCAGCTTATGGCTCGGGGGTTCCGATAGCAATCAGCCCCAGCATTTT. The entire variable domain, with the rest obtained from reference TRBV7-9 and TRBJ1-5, is as follows: DTGVSQNPRHKITKRGQNVTFRCDPISEHNRLYWYRQTLGQGPEFLTYFQNEAQLEKSRLLSDRFSAERPKGSFSTLEIQRTEQGDSAMYLCASSLWLGGSDSNQPQHFGDGTRLSIL.